This T cell receptor (beta chain) was identified in a study of cytomegalovirus exposure and HLA in healthy donors (TCRdb year 2017). Describing the broader study: An earlier analysis of some 600 of the donors reported about 260 Gb of sequence data and around 120 million unique TCR beta sequences obtained from about 179 million T cells. Using immunosequencing, the study profiled T cell repertoires from 550 to 750 subjects and related those repertoires to cytomegalovirus serostatus. Rather than drawing on any new phenotypic data, the later analysis identified candidate immune exposures from TCR beta sequences and the way those sequences occurred across donors. Across approximately 400 genotyped donors of the cohort, an average of roughly 200,000 unique TCR beta nucleotide sequences per donor were sequenced, and 15% to 20% of those sequences were non-productive. A later genetic analysis took genome-wide SNP genotypes for about three fifths of the roughly 670 donors and used that subset as a discovery cohort. To decide whether each TCR beta V gene segment behaved as functional or pseudogenic, an earlier analysis of some 600 of the donors relied on high-throughput TCR beta sequencing. The genetic ancestry cluster associated with self-reported Caucasian donors included about 81% of the roughly 400 genotyped donors. In a later analysis, previously published TCR beta repertoires from 600 to 850 donors were re-analyzed and high-resolution HLA genotyping was added so that TCR occurrence patterns could be studied. An early release covering just under 650 HLA-typed donors comprised approximately 300 gigabases of sequencing data and tens of millions of unique TCR sequences. Every discovery cohort repertoire had been produced on one sequencing platform. A separate validation cohort of roughly 120 different subjects was used in addition to the roughly 700-subject first cohort. Alongside the repertoire data, information on donor age, sex, ethnicity and CMV serostatus was compiled. Five DR-DQ haplotypes were treated as single units for association and clustering because of strong linkage in the cohort. The number of typed donors differed by locus: roughly 620-630 for A, B, C, DRB1 and DQB1; 500 to 550 for DQA1; over 600 for DPA1; and about 450 for DPB1. The study aimed to test whether cataloging public T cell receptors could reveal signatures of past pathogen exposure. High-throughput TCR immunosequencing, statistical association of individual TCRs with disease status, and machine learning were combined to predict cytomegalovirus infection status. HLA typing included class I and class II loci at four-digit resolution. The paper's findings and limits, for the study overall: Some IMGT-functional V segments, including TRBV6-2 and TRBV6-3, could not be distinguished by the 87-base-pair reads and were therefore excluded. Immune exposure information for the cohort was limited to CMV serostatus. In a later analysis, the rate of TCR association differed among HLA loci, with DRB1 alleles having the most associated TCRs and HLA-C alleles having the fewest. According to the authors, the approach could potentially be generalized to other disease states and immunological phenotypes. Sequencing depth was assumed to be roughly uniform across donors in the presence/absence analyses, though that assumption may not hold. V-gene and J-gene trimming of TCR beta chains was associated with a missense DCLRE1C variant in a later genetic analysis, and the association was replicated in an independent cohort. A further reported finding was that TCR beta sequences accurately predicted the HLA-A and HLA-B alleles for most subjects in the first cohort. Broadly in line with IMGT annotations, most TCR beta V segments showed up in productive rearrangements about 90% or about 30% of the time in an earlier analysis of approximately 640 of the donors. According to a later analysis, parvovirus B19, influenza, CMV and Epstein-Barr virus appeared linked to several top co-occurrence clusters. Specific HLA alleles were associated with some 15,000 TCR beta sequences at a false discovery rate of 0.05 in a later analysis. HLA typing was unavailable for some donors at each locus, so association tests used only the typed subset. The study listed 164 TCR beta chains as associated with cytomegalovirus. About 17 rarely observed V segments, including chromosome 9 orphons, were excluded from the earlier analysis of about 600 of the donors because counts were too low. A few of the identified cytomegalovirus-associated TCR beta chains were confirmed in vitro to be specific for cytomegalovirus antigens. When HLA alleles, especially DR and DQ, strongly co-occurred, attributing TCR associations to individual alleles was difficult. Linkage disequilibrium might explain the correlated functional status among segregating V segments, but an unknown experimental factor could not be excluded. A later analysis found that most CMV-associated TCR beta chains appeared HLA-restricted, with HLA associations seemingly driven largely by CMV exposure. Most TCR sequences were observed very rarely across donors, whereas some public TCRs were present in many individuals. In this cohort, only TCR beta chains were sequenced, and detectable features were limited by the absence of alpha or paired-chain data. In a later genetic analysis, fewer N-insertions in productive TCRs were reported among donors in an Asian-associated ancestry cluster than the 666-donor mean. Compared with equally common non-associated chains, HLA-associated TCR beta chains in a later analysis were more clonally expanded and had lower generation probabilities. The classifier was reported to diagnose cytomegalovirus status with high specificity and sensitivity in both the original cohort and the validation cohort. A cluster of highly shared sequence variants was judged likely to represent a technical artifact of the sequencing pipeline.

Comment on this clone: No cognate antigen has been identified for it. No much larger clonotype is one base removed from it; base qualities were not supplied.

The cohort comprised around 700 healthy bone marrow donors. At the time of sampling, every cohort member was nominally healthy, though immune exposures that went unrecorded were likely present. The donor was CMV seronegative and was included in the group of over 300 seronegative cohort members. A peripheral blood sample was collected from each donor, and TCR beta sequencing was performed on peripheral blood mononuclear cells. The Qiagen DNeasy Blood Extraction Kit was used to extract genomic DNA from the blood cell samples. Library creation used the immunoSEQ multiplex PCR assay. For the multiplex PCR, a mixture combining 60 forward primers for TCR Vbeta segments and 13 reverse primers for TCR Jbeta segments was used. The CDR3 region of rearranged TCR beta genes was amplified from genomic DNA by a multiplex PCR assay. On the Illumina HiSeq System, the amplified TCR beta libraries were sequenced as 87-base-pair reads. In the paper's pipeline: A later analysis tallied 70 million to 100 million unique TCR beta chains across the roughly 610 repertoires, and about 12 million of those chains were shared by two or more donors. To remove PCR and sequencing errors, raw reads were error-corrected and collapsed into unique sequences using a nearest-neighbor algorithm that merged closely related sequences. To assign V, D and J gene segments, CDR3 sequences were aligned to IMGT reference sequences. For a sequence to be retained, at least a six-nucleotide match to both a V gene segment and a J gene segment was required. A rearrangement was called productive if the CDR3 had no stop codons and remained in frame with V and J, and every other rearrangement was called non-productive. CDR3 was defined according to IMGT convention as the region running from the second conserved V-encoded cysteine to the conserved J-encoded phenylalanine. The earlier analysis of fewer than 750 of the donors excluded sequences that lacked an unambiguous match to a single V gene segment. An earlier analysis of several hundred of the donors called V segments functional above 56.7% productive rearrangements and segregating when the between-donor standard deviation exceeded 5%. To diagnose cytomegalovirus status from the catalog of TCR beta chain sequences, a statistical classification framework was built. V and J gene assignment, in a later analysis, came from comparing TCR nucleotide sequences with IMGT/GENE-DB human TR gene sequences. The TCRdist pipeline was used in a later analysis to assign CDR3 sequences and most-parsimonious VDJ recombination scenarios. In a later analysis, every TCR beta chain was defined by the combination of its CDR3 amino acid sequence and its V-gene family, and reads without a unique V-gene family were dropped. To address suspected cross-contamination and a sequencing artifact, a later analysis removed roughly 640 highly shared, low-generation-probability nucleotide sequences. A later analysis calculated a clonal expansion index for each public chain from normalized within-repertoire ranks of inferred template counts. In a later analysis, generation probabilities were computed with a VDJ recombination model fitted to out-of-frame rearrangements, and the resulting probabilities were checked against IGoR. A later analysis scored TCR-TCR, TCR-HLA and TCR-CMV co-occurrence with hypergeometric tests, applying a repertoire-size bias correction to TCR pairs. In a later analysis, false discovery rates were estimated by permuting HLA or CMV assignments 20 times. In a later analysis, co-occurring TCRs were grouped using DBSCAN, and TCRdist sequence similarity was added for clustering within HLA-allele-positive subsets. Repertoires with fewer than 30,000 or more than 120,000 public chains, plus five repertoires with anomalous nucleotide sharing, were excluded from co-occurrence clustering. As stored in TCRdb, this immuneACCESS dataset retains in-frame rearrangements with V and J assigned. A fraction of the clones does not appear; measured against another copy, unresolved V genes explain less than half of the discrepancy, and the remainder lacks a known reason. V and J calls and clone size come straight from that table; D and trimming were deduced from the DNA. For this sample the table gives 180,000 or so clones, of which 78% were detected only once. Roughly 2.7% of the sample is held by the ten biggest clonotypes.

Trimmed from V: 5 bases; trimmed from J: 1 base; junction bases lacking a gene match: 6. For CDR1 and CDR2, the germline V gene lists SGHTA and FQGNSA. The CDR3 runs 15 residues from the cysteine to the phenylalanine. Only the CDR3 portion is preserved as DNA: 45 bases, with reading frame beginning at the first base. Material: PBMCs. The chain is made from TRBV7-2 and TRBJ2-7; a stretch of 9 junction bases matches TRBD1. This TCR was recovered from a female donor in good health and CMV-seronegative. The DNA sequence is given as TGTGCCAGCAGCCTAAAGGGGACAGGGTCCTACGAGCAGTACTTC. It translates to CASSLKGTGSYEQYF.